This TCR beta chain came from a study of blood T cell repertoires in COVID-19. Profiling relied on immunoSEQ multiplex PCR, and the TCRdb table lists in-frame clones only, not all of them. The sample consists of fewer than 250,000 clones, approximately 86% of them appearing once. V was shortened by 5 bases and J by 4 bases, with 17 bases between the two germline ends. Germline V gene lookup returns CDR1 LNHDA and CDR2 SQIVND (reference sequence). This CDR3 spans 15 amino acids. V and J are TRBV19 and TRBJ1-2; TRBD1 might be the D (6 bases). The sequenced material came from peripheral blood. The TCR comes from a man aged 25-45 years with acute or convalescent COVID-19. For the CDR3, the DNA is TGTGCCAGTAGTCCATCAGGGGCTGAGCGCTATGGCTACACCTTC. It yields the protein CASSPSGAERYGYTF.